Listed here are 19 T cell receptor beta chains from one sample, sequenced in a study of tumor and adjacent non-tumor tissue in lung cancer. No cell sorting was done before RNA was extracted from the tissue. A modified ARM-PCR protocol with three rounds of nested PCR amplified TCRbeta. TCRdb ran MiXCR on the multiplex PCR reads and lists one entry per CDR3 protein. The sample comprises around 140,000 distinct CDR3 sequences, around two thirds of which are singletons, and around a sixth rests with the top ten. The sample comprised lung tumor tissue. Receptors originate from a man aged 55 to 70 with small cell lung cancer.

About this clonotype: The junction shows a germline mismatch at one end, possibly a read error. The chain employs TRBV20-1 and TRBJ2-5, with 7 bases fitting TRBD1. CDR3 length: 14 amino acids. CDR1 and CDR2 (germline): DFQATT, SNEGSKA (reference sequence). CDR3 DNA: TGCAGTGCTCCCGGTACAGGGGACCAAGAGATCCAGTACTTC. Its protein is CSAPGTGDQEIQYF.

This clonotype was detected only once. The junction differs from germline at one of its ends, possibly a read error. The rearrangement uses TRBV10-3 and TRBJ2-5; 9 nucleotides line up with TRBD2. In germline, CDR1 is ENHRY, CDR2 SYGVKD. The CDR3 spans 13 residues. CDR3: CTINIAGEETQYF. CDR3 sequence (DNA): TGTACCATCAACATAGCGGGAGAGGAGACCCAGTACTTC.

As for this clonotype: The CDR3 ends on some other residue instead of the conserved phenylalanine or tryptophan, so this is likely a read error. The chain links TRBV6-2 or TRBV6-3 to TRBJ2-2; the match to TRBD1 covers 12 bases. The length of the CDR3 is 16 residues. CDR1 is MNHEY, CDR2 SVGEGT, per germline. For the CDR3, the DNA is TGTGCCAGAAGTTACGCGGGACAGGGGGCTGCTGGGGAGCTGTTTGTT. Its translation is CARSYAGQGAAGELFV.

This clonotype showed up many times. Written as DNA, the CDR3 is TGCAGTGCTGGGGCGACAAATGAGCAGTTCTTC. This codes for CSAGATNEQFF. This chain connects TRBV20-1 to TRBJ2-1, with D tentatively TRBD1 (5 bases). CDR1 DFQATT and CDR2 SNEGSKA come from the germline V gene (reference sequence). The V end lost 5 bases, the J end lost 7 bases, and 9 bases lay between the germline ends. The CDR3 is 11 residues long.

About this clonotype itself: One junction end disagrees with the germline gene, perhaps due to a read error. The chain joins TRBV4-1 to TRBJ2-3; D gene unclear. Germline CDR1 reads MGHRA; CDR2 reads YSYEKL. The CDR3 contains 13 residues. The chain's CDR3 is CASNQEPSDTQYF. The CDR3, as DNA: TGCGCCAGCAACCAAGAACCGTCAGATACGCAGTATTTT.

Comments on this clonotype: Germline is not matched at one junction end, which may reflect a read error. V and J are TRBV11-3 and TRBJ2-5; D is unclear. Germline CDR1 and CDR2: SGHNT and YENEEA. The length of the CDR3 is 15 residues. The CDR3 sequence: CAISSASNRFGTQYF. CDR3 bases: TGTGCCATCAGCTCCGCGAGCAATCGGTTCGGTACCCAGTACTTC.

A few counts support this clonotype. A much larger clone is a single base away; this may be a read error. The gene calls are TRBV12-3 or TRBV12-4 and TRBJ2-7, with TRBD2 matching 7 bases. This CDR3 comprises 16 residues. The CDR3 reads CASSPFWRERRYEHYF. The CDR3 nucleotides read TGTGCCAGCAGTCCTTTCTGGCGGGAGAGGAGGTACGAGCACTACTTC.

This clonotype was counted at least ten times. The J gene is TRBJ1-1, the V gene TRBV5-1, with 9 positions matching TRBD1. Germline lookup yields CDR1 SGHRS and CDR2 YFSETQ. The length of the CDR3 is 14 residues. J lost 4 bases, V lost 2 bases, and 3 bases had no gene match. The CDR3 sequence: CASSFRQGVTEAFF. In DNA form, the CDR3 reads TGCGCCAGCAGCTTTCGACAGGGGGTCACTGAAGCTTTCTTT.

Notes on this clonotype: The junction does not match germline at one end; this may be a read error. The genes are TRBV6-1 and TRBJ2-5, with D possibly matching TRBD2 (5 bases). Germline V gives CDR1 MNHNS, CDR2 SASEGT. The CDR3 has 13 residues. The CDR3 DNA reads TGTGCCAGCACTGAAGCGGAGATTTACACCCAGTACTTC. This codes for CASTEAEIYTQYF.

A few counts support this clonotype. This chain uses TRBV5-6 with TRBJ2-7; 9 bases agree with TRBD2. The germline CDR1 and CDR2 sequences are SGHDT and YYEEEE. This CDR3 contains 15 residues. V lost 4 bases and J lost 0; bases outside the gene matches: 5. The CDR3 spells CASSPGLASSYEQYV. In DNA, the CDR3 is TGTGCCAGCAGCCCAGGACTAGCGAGCTCCTACGAGCAGTACGTC.

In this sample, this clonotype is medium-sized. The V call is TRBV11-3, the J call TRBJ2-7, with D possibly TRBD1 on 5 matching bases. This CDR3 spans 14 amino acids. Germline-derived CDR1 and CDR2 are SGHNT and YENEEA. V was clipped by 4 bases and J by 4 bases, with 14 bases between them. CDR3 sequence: CASSSRIRDYEQYF. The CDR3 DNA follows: TGTGCCAGCAGCTCTCGTATCAGGGATTACGAGCAGTACTTC.

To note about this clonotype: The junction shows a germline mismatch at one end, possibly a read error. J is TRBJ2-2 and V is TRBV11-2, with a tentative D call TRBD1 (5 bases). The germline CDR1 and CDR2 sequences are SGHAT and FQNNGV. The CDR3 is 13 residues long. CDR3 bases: TGTGACAGCAGCTTAGGGGTGGCCGGCGAGCTGTTTTTT. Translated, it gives CDSSLGVAGELFF. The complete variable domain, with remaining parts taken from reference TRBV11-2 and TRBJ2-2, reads EAGVAQSPRYKIIEKRQSVAFWCNPISGHATLYWYQQILGQGPKLLIQFQNNGVVDDSQLPKDRFSAERLKGVDSTLKIQPAKLEDSAVYLCDSSLGVAGELFFGEGSRLTVL.

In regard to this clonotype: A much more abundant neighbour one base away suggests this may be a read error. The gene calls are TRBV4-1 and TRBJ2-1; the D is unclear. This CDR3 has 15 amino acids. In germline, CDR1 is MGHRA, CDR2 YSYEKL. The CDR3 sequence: CANSPDPGQLNEQFF. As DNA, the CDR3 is TGCGCCAACAGCCCTGACCCAGGCCAGCTCAATGAGCAGTTCTTC.

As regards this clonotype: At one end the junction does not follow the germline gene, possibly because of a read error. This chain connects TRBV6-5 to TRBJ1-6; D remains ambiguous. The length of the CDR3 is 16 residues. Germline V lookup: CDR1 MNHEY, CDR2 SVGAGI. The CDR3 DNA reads TGTACCAGCATCTCTTCTCCGAGCTCCTATAATTCACCCCTCCACTTT. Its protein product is CTSISSPSSYNSPLHF.

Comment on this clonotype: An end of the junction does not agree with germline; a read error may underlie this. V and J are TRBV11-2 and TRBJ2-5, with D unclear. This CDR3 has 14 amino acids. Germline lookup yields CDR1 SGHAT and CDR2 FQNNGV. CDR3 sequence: CAGSSPPGDETQYF. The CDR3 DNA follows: TGTGCCGGCAGCTCACCGCCGGGCGACGAGACTCAGTACTTC.

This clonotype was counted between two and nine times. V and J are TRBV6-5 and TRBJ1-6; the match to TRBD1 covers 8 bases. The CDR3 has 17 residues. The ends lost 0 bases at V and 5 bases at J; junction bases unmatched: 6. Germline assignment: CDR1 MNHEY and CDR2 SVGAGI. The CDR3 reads CASSYSIWGQDNSPLHF. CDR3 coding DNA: TGTGCCAGCAGTTACTCGATATGGGGACAGGATAATTCACCCCTCCACTTT.

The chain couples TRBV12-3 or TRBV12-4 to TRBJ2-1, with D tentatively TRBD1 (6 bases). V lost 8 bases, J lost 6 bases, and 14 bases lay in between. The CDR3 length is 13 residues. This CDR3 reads CASAQGHFNEQFF. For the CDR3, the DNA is TGTGCCAGCGCCCAGGGGCACTTCAATGAGCAGTTCTTC.

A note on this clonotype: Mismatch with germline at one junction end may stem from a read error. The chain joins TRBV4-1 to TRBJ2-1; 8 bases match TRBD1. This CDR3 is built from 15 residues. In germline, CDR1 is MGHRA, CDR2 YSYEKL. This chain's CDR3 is CASSRVDREYNEQLF. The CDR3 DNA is TGCGCCAGCAGCCGAGTGGACAGGGAATACAATGAGCAGTTATTC.

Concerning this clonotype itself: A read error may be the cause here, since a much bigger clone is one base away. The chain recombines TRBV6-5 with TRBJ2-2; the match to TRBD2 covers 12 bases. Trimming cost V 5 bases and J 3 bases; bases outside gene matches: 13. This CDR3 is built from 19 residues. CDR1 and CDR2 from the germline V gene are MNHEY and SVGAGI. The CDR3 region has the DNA TGTGCCAGCAGTACACTGAGACTAGCGGGAGCCTCGTACACCGGGGAGCTGTTTTTT. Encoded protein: CASSTLRLAGASYTGELFF.